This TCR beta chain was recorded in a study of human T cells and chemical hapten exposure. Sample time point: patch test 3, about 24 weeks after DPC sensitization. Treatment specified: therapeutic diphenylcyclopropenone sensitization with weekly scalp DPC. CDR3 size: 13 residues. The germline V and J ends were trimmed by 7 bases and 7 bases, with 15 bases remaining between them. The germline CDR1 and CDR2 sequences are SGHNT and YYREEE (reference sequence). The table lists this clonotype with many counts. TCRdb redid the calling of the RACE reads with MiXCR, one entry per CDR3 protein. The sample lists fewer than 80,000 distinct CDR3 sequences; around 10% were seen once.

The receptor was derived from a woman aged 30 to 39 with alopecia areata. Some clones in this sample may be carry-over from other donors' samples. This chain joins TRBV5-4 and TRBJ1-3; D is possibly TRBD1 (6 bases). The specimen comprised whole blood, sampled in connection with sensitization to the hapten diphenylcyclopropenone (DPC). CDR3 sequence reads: CASGGGNSNTIYF. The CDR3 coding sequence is TGTGCCAGCGGAGGGGGTAACAGCAACACCATATATTTT.